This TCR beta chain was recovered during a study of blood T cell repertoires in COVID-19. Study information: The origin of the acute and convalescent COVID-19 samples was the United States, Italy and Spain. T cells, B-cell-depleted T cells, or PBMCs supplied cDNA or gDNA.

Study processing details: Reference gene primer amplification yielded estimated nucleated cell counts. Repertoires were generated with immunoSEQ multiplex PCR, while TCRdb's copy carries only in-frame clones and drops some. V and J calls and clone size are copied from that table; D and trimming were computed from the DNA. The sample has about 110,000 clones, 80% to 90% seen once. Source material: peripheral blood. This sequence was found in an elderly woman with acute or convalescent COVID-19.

CDR3 sequence reads: CAISESEPGLSPLHF. CDR3 bases: TGTGCCATCAGTGAGTCTGAGCCAGGCTTGTCACCCCTCCACTTT. The chain has TRBV10-3 and TRBJ1-6, with D hard to call. Between the trimmed V and J ends, which lost 0 bases and 10 bases, there was a span of 13 bases. Germline CDR1 and CDR2: ENHRY and SYGVKD. This CDR3 is 15 amino acids long.